This T cell receptor beta chain is from a study of siplizumab effects on memory and regulatory T cells (dated by TCRdb to between 2019 and 2020). Notes on the research overall: The study looked at the effect of siplizumab, an anti-CD2 antibody, on alloreactive T-cell subsets in allogeneic mixed lymphocyte reactions made from human PBMCs.

Remarks on this clone: The antigen it recognizes is unknown. Base qualities are not provided; no much larger clone lies one nucleotide away. The sample contains more than one DNA sequence encoding this CDR3.

Broad study findings and their caveats: Siplizumab significantly reduced the cumulative frequency of alloreactive sequences traceable to unstimulated CD4+ memory T cells. No functional confirmation was obtained for the suppressive function of proliferating Tregs from siplizumab cultures. Unstimulated naive T cells appeared to be more diverse than memory T cells, and naive cells seemed to make a substantial contribution to the alloresponse. Because sequences at frequencies below about 10^-5 were poorly captured, only a minor fraction of alloreactive clones could be mapped back to unstimulated subsets. Of the alloreactive CD4+ clones that could be mapped, the Treg-derived share averaged about 67% with siplizumab compared with under 30% in control reactions. About 80-96% of proliferating CD4+ or CD8+ clones could not be given a naive or memory phenotype.

The library was produced with the immunoSEQ multiplex PCR assay. The deep sequencing platform assayed about 90,000 TCR templates per sample. Genomic DNA extracted from sorted T cells was used for TCRbeta CDR3 sequencing. As for the authors' bioinformatics: Clonal analysis of TCRbeta CDR3 data was done in the R programming language. Unstimulated samples were compared with post-reaction CFSE-low samples to define alloreactive CD4+ and CD8+ clones. Regulatory or non-regulatory origin was assigned to alloreactive CD4+ clones by matching of sequences to sorted unstimulated Treg and non-Treg repertoires. As stored in TCRdb, this immuneACCESS dataset retains in-frame rearrangements with V and J assigned. A fraction of the clones does not appear; measured against another copy, unresolved V genes explain less than half of the discrepancy, and the remainder lacks a known reason. That table furnishes V, J and clone size, whereas the DNA furnished D and trimming. For this sample there are 90,000 to 95,000 clones; under 95% appear just once. The ten most abundant clones make up 6.5% of the sample.

The germline V end is reduced by 4 bases and the J end by 3 bases; junction bases left unmatched: 4. For CDR1 and CDR2, the germline V gene lists SGHDT and YYEEEE. Including the terminal cysteine and phenylalanine, the CDR3 comprises 13 residues. Only the CDR3 DNA stays, 39 bases, in frame from base 1. Sorted unstimulated T cells, along with proliferating T cells recovered from mixed lymphocyte reactions, underwent TCRbeta CDR3 sequencing. Fresh whole blood from fewer than twelve HLA-typed healthy donors was used to isolate PBMCs. Sequenced sample: CD8+ T cells sorted from blood. The rearranged segments are TRBV5-6 and TRBJ2-7; 7 central bases correspond to TRBD2. The source is a human donor in good health. The CDR3 region has the sequence CASSPGGGYEQYF. The DNA sequence reads TGTGCCAGCAGCCCGGGAGGCGGCTACGAGCAGTACTTC.